Presented here are 2 T cell receptor beta chains from one specimen sequenced in a study of CXCR3-negative and CXCR3-positive naive CD8 T cells. The TRB cDNA libraries were prepared by 5' RACE with UMI labels. TCRdb re-called the 5' RACE reads and catalogs CDR3 proteins one per entry, DNA excluded. The sample holds 60,000 or so distinct CDR3 sequences. The material sequenced was memory CD8+ T cells from blood. Every receptor here comes from a human donor in good health. Some clones in this sample may be carry-over from other donors' samples.

The chain couples TRBV28 to TRBJ2-3; absent DNA, TCRdb's TRBD1 call cannot be checked. CDR1 is MDHEN, CDR2 SYDVKM, per germline. CDR3 size: 16 residues. CDR3 protein: CASTPRAFGFTDTQYF. Looking up the rest from reference TRBV28 and TRBJ2-3 gives the full variable domain: DVKVTQSSRYLVKRTGEKVFLECVQDMDHENMFWYRQDPGLGLRLIYFSYDVKMKEKGDIPEGYSVSREKKERFSLILESASTNQTSMYLCASTPRAFGFTDTQYFGPGTRLTVL.

The gene calls are TRBV20-1 and TRBJ2-3; no DNA is available, so the TRBD2 call from TCRdb remains unchecked. The germline V gene has CDR1 DFQATT and CDR2 SNEGSKA (reference sequence). The CDR3 runs to 17 residues. The CDR3 sequence is CSAISSGGADRTDTQYF.